This T cell receptor (beta chain) emerged from a study of T cells in narcolepsy. At the level of the study: Enrolled donors included narcolepsy type 1 or type 2 patients and healthy controls. Whole-study results and caveats: HCRT-specific and TRIB2-specific autoreactive clonotypes appeared among same-patient CSF and blood CD4+ clonotypes. Blood of same and different patients, but not healthy controls, reportedly held recurring autoreactive clonotypes.

Germline CDR1 reads LGHNA; CDR2 reads YSLEER. The CDR3 totals 15 residues. Losses at the gene ends were 0 bases for V and 6 bases for J; bases not matched to a gene: 4. Concerning this clone: What it binds is unknown.

Sequencing was performed with immunoSEQ multiplex PCR; in TCRdb, only in-frame clones are kept and a portion is missing. The sample contains about 35,000 clones, 65% to 85% of which appear only once. The sequence was obtained from a human donor in good health. The sample was memory (CD45RA-) CD4+ T cells from blood. The rearrangement uses TRBV4-3 and TRBJ2-7, with TRBD2 matching over 11 bases. The chain's CDR3 is CASSQEIAGGSEQYF. The CDR3 region has the DNA TGCGCCAGCAGCCAAGAAATAGCGGGAGGGAGCGAGCAGTACTTC.